The next 28 T cell receptor beta chains were all read from a single sample in a study of spatial heterogeneity in lung cancer. The sample's time point: blood at routine non-recurrence follow-up after resection. TCRdb ran MiXCR on the 5' RACE reads and lists one entry per CDR3 protein. The sample consists of roughly 18,000 distinct CDR3 sequences, 9.2% of them appearing once. The specimen comprised PBMCs, sampled at follow-up. The source is a male donor with early-stage non-small cell lung cancer.

CDR3 coding DNA: TGTGCCAGCAGCTTAGTGGTTAGCAACGGGGAGCTGTTTTTT. It specifies CASSLVVSNGELFF. This chain links TRBV7-8 with TRBJ2-2, with unresolved D. The CDR3 has 14 amino acids. Germline-derived CDR1 and CDR2 are SGHVS and FQNEAQ. Trimming removed 1 base from V and 7 bases from J, with 10 bases in between.

This clonotype is large in the sample. The chain couples TRBV4-2 to TRBJ2-3; TRBD2 matches at 12 bases. The length of the CDR3 is 20 residues. Germline V lookup: CDR1 LGHNA, CDR2 YNFKEQ. V was clipped by 2 bases and J by 1 base; unmatched bases: 13. CDR3 DNA: TGTGCCAGCAGCCAAACCCTCCTAGCGGGGGGGACCTCTGGCACAGATACGCAGTATTTT. Protein product: CASSQTLLAGGTSGTDTQYF.

V usage is TRBV5-5 and J usage is TRBJ2-7; TRBD1 matches at 7 bases. The CDR3 is 16 residues long. Germline V CDR1 and CDR2: SGHKS, YYEKEE (reference sequence). Losses at the gene ends were 1 base for V and 2 bases for J; bases not matched to a gene: 9. CDR3 sequence (DNA): TGTGCCAGCAGCTTGTCTGGTGCGACAGGGACCTACGAGCAGTACTTC. It yields the protein CASSLSGATGTYEQYF.

This clonotype was detected a few times. The J gene is TRBJ2-5, the V gene TRBV5-1, with D unresolved. The germline V gene encodes CDR1 SGHRS and CDR2 YFSETQ. This CDR3 region has 12 residues. Trimming removed 4 bases at V and 3 bases at J, with 7 bases between. As DNA, the CDR3 is TGCGCCAGCAGCCCGATGGAAGAGACCCAGTACTTC. It specifies CASSPMEETQYF.

At least ten counts were recorded for this clonotype. The J gene is TRBJ2-3, the V gene TRBV7-2, with unresolved D. The CDR3 spans 11 residues. The ends were cut back, 5 bases at V and 9 bases at J, with 9 bases in the middle. The V gene's germline CDR1 is SGHTA and CDR2 FQGNSA. CDR3 protein: CASSTVETQYF. The DNA of the CDR3 is TGTGCCAGCAGCACCGTGGAAACGCAGTATTTT. Looking up the rest from reference TRBV7-2 and TRBJ2-3 gives the full variable domain: GAGVSQSPSNKVTEKGKDVELRCDPISGHTALYWYRQSLGQGLEFLIYFQGNSAPDKSGLPSDRFSAERTGGSVSTLTIQRTQQEDSAVYLCASSTVETQYFGPGTRLTVL.

This clonotype was counted ten times or more. The J gene is TRBJ2-2, the V gene TRBV6-5; D gene unclear. CDR3 size: 14 residues. Germline V gene sequence: CDR1 MNHEY, CDR2 SVGAGI. The V end lost 2 bases, the J end lost 4 bases, and 8 bases lay between the germline ends. The CDR3: CASSYMASTGELFF. The CDR3 DNA sequence: TGTGCCAGCAGTTACATGGCGAGCACCGGGGAGCTGTTTTTT.

This clonotype occurred many times. This chain joins TRBV11-2 and TRBJ2-3; D possibly matches TRBD1 or TRBD2 (5 bases each). V lost 4 bases to trimming and J lost 4 bases, with 21 bases between them. The CDR3 extends over 17 amino acids. Germline V lookup: CDR1 SGHAT, CDR2 FQNNGV. CDR3 sequence reads: CASSSREQVAGADTQYF. The CDR3 DNA reads as TGTGCCAGCAGCTCGCGAGAACAGGTAGCCGGGGCAGATACGCAGTATTTT. Full variable domain (missing parts from reference TRBV11-2 and TRBJ2-3): EAGVAQSPRYKIIEKRQSVAFWCNPISGHATLYWYQQILGQGPKLLIQFQNNGVVDDSQLPKDRFSAERLKGVDSTLKIQPAKLEDSAVYLCASSSREQVAGADTQYFGPGTRLTVL.

This clonotype was recorded at least ten times. The chain has TRBV21-1 and TRBJ1-2; the tabulated D call, TRBD1, remains unverified against the DNA. TRBV21-1 constitutes a pseudogene. The CDR3 sequence is 15 residues long. The CDR3 DNA follows: TGTGCCAGCAGCAAAAGTCGAGACAGTTTCTATGGCTACACCTTC. This translates into CASSKSRDSFYGYTF.

V gene TRBV6-5 combines with J gene TRBJ2-7; maybe TRBD1 (6 bases). Trimming cost V 0 bases and J 3 bases, with 12 bases left between them. Germline values: CDR1 MNHEY, CDR2 SVGAGI. The CDR3 has 15 residues. CDR3 nucleotides: TGTGCCAGCAGTTACTCTCCCGAAGGGGGCTACGAGCAGTACTTC. This codes for CASSYSPEGGYEQYF.

At least ten counts were recorded for this clonotype. This rearrangement joins TRBV7-9 to TRBJ1-6; D gene uncertain. The germline V gene has CDR1 SEHNR and CDR2 FQNEAQ (reference sequence). V lost 5 bases and J lost 8, with 16 bases in between. CDR3 length: 15 residues. For the CDR3, the DNA is TGTGCCAGCAGCCAGGACGGGTCTCGGCATTCACCCCTCCACTTT. Protein sequence: CASSQDGSRHSPLHF.

A few counts support this clonotype. This sequence joins TRBV4-1 and TRBJ1-3, with 8 bases that match TRBD1. The trim removed 1 base at V and 0 bases at J, leaving 8 bases unmatched. This CDR3 comprises 18 residues. CDR1 is MGHRA and CDR2 is YSYEKL in the germline V gene. CDR3 protein: CASSQVRQGTSSGNTIYF. Written as DNA, the CDR3 is TGCGCCAGCAGCCAAGTTCGACAGGGGACGTCCTCTGGAAACACCATATATTTT.

This clonotype was picked up many times. The chain uses TRBV3-1 and TRBJ1-6; D perhaps matches TRBD1 (5 bases). Trimming cost V 4 bases and J 7 bases, with 14 bases left between them. Germline loops: CDR1 LGHDT, CDR2 YNNKEL (reference sequence). The CDR3 is 15 amino acids. The CDR3 region has the DNA TGTGCCAGCAGCCCAGCGATAACAGGAAATTCACCCCTCCACTTT. Its translation: CASSPAITGNSPLHF.

This clonotype was seen at least ten times. The chain has TRBV9 and TRBJ2-3; 14 nucleotides line up with TRBD2. Germline CDR1 SGDLS, CDR2 YYNGEE. This CDR3 contains 18 residues. Trimming took 4 bases from V and 0 from J; bases not matched to a gene: 7. The CDR3 sequence: CASSKTSGGASSTDTQYF. The CDR3 coding sequence is TGTGCCAGCAGCAAGACTAGCGGGGGGGCCTCTAGCACAGATACGCAGTATTTT. Using reference TRBV9 and TRBJ2-3 for the parts outside the CDR3, the full variable domain is DSGVTQTPKHLITATGQRVTLRCSPRSGDLSVYWYQQSLDQGLQFLIQYYNGEERAKGNILERFSAQQFPDLHSELNLSSLELGDSALYFCASSKTSGGASSTDTQYFGPGTRLTVL.

This chain's CDR3 is CASSPGTYSPLHF. Written as DNA, the CDR3 is TGTGCCAGCAGCCCAGGGACCTATTCACCCCTCCACTTT. The rearrangement uses TRBV11-2 and TRBJ1-6; tentatively, D is TRBD1 (5 bases). This CDR3 has 13 amino acids. V was clipped by 5 bases and J by 8 bases, with 10 bases between them. Per germline, CDR1 SGHAT and CDR2 FQNNGV.

Ten or more counts support this clonotype. The chain joins TRBV29-1 to TRBJ2-2; 10 bases fit TRBD1. J lost 4 bases, V lost 7 bases, and 6 bases had no gene match. The V gene's germline CDR1 is SQVTM and CDR2 ANQGSEA. This CDR3 has 14 amino acids. The CDR3, as DNA: TGCAGCGCTACCGGGACAGGGGTCACCGGGGAGCTGTTTTTT. This translates into CSATGTGVTGELFF.

This clonotype was recorded many times. The J gene is TRBJ2-1, the V gene TRBV29-1, with D tentatively TRBD2 (5 bases). V was trimmed by 0 bases and J by 3 bases, leaving 12 bases between them. CDR1 SQVTM and CDR2 ANQGSEA come from the germline V gene. The CDR3 has 15 amino acids. The CDR3 nucleotides read TGCAGCGTTGAAGATCTACGGGGTCACTACAATGAGCAGTTCTTC. Translation: CSVEDLRGHYNEQFF.

At least ten counts were recorded for this clonotype. V and J are TRBV11-2 and TRBJ1-1, with D tentatively TRBD1 (6 bases). Germline CDR1 reads SGHAT; CDR2 reads FQNNGV. The CDR3 totals 14 residues. The V gene lost 2 bases and the J gene lost 5 bases, with 12 bases spanning the gap. CDR3 DNA sequence: TGTGCCAGCAGCTTACCTCGTCAGGGGACTGAAGCTTTCTTT. It is translated as CASSLPRQGTEAFF.

This clonotype was observed at least ten times. The chain employs TRBV10-3 and TRBJ1-1, with D maybe TRBD1 (5 bases). CDR1 ENHRY and CDR2 SYGVKD come from the germline V gene. V lost 2 bases and J 4 bases, leaving 14 bases between the germline ends. CDR3 length equals 15 residues. The CDR3 sequence: CAISESGFGGTEAFF. CDR3 coding DNA: TGTGCCATCAGTGAGAGCGGTTTTGGGGGCACTGAAGCTTTCTTT.

This clonotype was seen more than once but under ten times. The chain uses TRBV12-3 or TRBV12-4 and TRBJ2-5; D is tentatively TRBD1 or TRBD2 (5 bases each). The CDR3 covers 14 residues. The V end lost 3 bases, the J end lost 4 bases, and 12 bases lay between the germline ends. The CDR3 is CASSFGRDVETQYF. CDR3 bases: TGTGCCAGCAGTTTCGGCAGGGACGTAGAGACCCAGTACTTC.

In the case of this clonotype: A much more abundant neighbour one base away suggests this may be a read error. The chain uses TRBV20-1 and TRBJ2-7; TRBD2 is a possible D gene (6 bases). The V gene's germline CDR1 is DFQATT and CDR2 SNEGSKA (reference sequence). The CDR3 totals 17 residues. CDR3 in DNA: TGCGGTGCTAGAGGGTACTCTGGGGTAGCGGCCAACTACGAGCAGTACTTC. Its translation is CGARGYSGVAANYEQYF.

V and J are TRBV7-2 and TRBJ1-2; maybe TRBD1 (5 bases). CDR3 length: 13 amino acids. The germline V gene has CDR1 SGHTA and CDR2 FQGNSA. V was clipped by 1 base and J by 8 bases, with 11 bases between them. CDR3 loop: CASSLDRGGGYTF. In DNA form, the CDR3 reads TGTGCCAGCAGCTTAGATCGGGGCGGCGGCTACACCTTC. Full variable domain (outside the CDR3, taken from reference TRBV7-2 and TRBJ1-2): GAGVSQSPSNKVTEKGKDVELRCDPISGHTALYWYRQSLGQGLEFLIYFQGNSAPDKSGLPSDRFSAERTGGSVSTLTIQRTQQEDSAVYLCASSLDRGGGYTFGSGTRLTVV.

This clonotype was counted a few times. V usage is TRBV12-3 or TRBV12-4 and J usage is TRBJ2-5; perhaps TRBD1 as D (5 bases). Between the trimmed V and J ends, which lost 5 bases and 5 bases, there was a span of 9 bases. CDR3 length equals 12 residues. The CDR3 region has the DNA TGTGCCAGCAGTCCATGGGGCGAGACCCAGTACTTC. Translated: CASSPWGETQYF.

This chain links TRBV3-1 with TRBJ2-7; no reliable D call. From germline, CDR1 is LGHDT and CDR2 YNNKEL (reference sequence). The CDR3 has 13 amino acids. Trimming stripped 0 bases from V and 3 bases from J, with 6 bases between. Written as DNA, the CDR3 is TGTGCCAGCAGCCAAGATTGGGGCTACGAGCAGTACTTC. Translated: CASSQDWGYEQYF.

This clonotype was counted ten times or more. The V gene is TRBV28, the J gene TRBJ2-7; TRBD1 aligns across 11 bases. The CDR3 has 14 amino acids. The V and J ends lost 5 bases and 3 bases, in that order; junction bases with no gene match: 3. Germline lookup yields CDR1 MDHEN and CDR2 SYDVKM. The CDR3 sequence is CASSIGTGGYEQYF. The CDR3 region has the DNA TGTGCCAGCAGTATTGGGACAGGGGGCTACGAGCAGTACTTC.

With respect to this clonotype: Being one base from a much bigger clone, this may be a read error. The V call is TRBV4-1, the J call TRBJ2-2; possible D gene TRBD1, 6 bases. CDR3 length: 17 residues. Germline lookup yields CDR1 MGHRA and CDR2 YSYEKL. CDR3 coding DNA: TGCGCCAGCAACCAAGGCGCCCAGGGGAAGAACACCGGGGAGCTGTTTTTT. Translating gives CASNQGAQGKNTGELFF.

About this clonotype itself: This may be a read error: a much more frequent sequence differs by one nucleotide. The chain has TRBV7-9 and TRBJ2-5; possibly TRBD1 for D (6 bases). In germline, CDR1 is SEHNR, CDR2 FQNEAQ (reference sequence). V was cut by 5 bases and J by 5 bases, with 18 bases left in between. The CDR3 is 15 amino acids. In nucleotides, the CDR3 is TGTGCCAGCAGCAGAACAGGGTCCCGCGGGGAGACCCAGTACTTC. This encodes CASSRTGSRGETQYF.

This clonotype has more than one count but fewer than ten. This chain links TRBV5-5 with TRBJ1-3; 9 nucleotides match TRBD1. Germline assignment: CDR1 SGHKS and CDR2 YYEKEE (reference sequence). The CDR3 contains 16 residues. Trimming took 4 bases from V and 1 from J; bases not matched to a gene: 6. The CDR3 spells CASSRGQGSSGNTIYF. The DNA for the CDR3 is TGTGCCAGCAGCCGGGGACAGGGATCATCTGGAAACACCATATATTTT.

This clonotype came up many times. The chain's CDR3 is CASSWSGAGGYTF. The CDR3 coding sequence is TGTGCCAGCAGCTGGTCGGGCGCGGGGGGCTACACCTTC. The chain combines TRBV7-2 with TRBJ1-2; D gene uncertain. The V and J ends lost 4 bases and 8 bases respectively, with 14 bases between them. Per the germline V gene, CDR1 is SGHTA and CDR2 is FQGNSA. The CDR3 totals 13 residues. The full variable domain, rest sourced from reference TRBV7-2 and TRBJ1-2, is GAGVSQSPSNKVTEKGKDVELRCDPISGHTALYWYRQSLGQGLEFLIYFQGNSAPDKSGLPSDRFSAERTGGSVSTLTIQRTQQEDSAVYLCASSWSGAGGYTFGSGTRLTVV.